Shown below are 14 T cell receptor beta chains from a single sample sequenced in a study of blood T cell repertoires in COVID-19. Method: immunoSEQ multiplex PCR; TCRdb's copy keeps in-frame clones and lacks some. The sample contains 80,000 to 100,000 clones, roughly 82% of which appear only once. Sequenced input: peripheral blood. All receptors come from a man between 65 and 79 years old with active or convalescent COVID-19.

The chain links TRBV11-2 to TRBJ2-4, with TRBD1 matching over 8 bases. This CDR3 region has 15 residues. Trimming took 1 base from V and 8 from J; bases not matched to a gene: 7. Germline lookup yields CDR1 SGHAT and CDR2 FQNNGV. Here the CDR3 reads CASSLGPQGADIQYF. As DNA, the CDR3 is TGTGCCAGCAGCTTAGGTCCCCAGGGGGCGGACATTCAGTACTTC.

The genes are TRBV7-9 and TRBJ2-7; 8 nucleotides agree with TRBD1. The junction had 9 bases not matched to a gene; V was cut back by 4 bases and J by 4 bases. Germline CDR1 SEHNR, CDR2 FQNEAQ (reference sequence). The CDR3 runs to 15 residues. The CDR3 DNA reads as TGTGCCAGCAGCTCATCCACAGGGGGGACTTACGAGCAGTACTTC. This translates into CASSSSTGGTYEQYF.

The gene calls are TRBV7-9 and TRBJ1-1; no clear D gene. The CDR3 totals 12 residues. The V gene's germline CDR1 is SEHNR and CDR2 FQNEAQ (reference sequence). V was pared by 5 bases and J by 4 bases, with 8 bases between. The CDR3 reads CASSPVATEAFF. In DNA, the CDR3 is TGTGCCAGCAGCCCTGTAGCCACTGAAGCTTTCTTT. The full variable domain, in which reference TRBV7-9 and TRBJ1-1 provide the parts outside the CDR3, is DTGVSQNPRHKITKRGQNVTFRCDPISEHNRLYWYRQTLGQGPEFLTYFQNEAQLEKSRLLSDRFSAERPKGSFSTLEIQRTEQGDSAMYLCASSPVATEAFFGQGTRLTVV.

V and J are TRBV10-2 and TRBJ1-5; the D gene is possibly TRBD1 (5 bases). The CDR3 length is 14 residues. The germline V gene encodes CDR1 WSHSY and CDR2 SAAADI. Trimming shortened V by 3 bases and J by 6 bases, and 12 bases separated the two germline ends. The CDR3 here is CASSETAGIQPQHF. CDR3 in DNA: TGCGCCAGCAGTGAAACGGCAGGGATTCAGCCCCAGCATTTT.

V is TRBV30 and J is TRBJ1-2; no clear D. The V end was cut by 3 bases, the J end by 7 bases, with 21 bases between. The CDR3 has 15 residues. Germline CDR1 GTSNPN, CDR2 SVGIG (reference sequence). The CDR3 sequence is CAWSASSWRGGGYTF. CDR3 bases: TGTGCCTGGAGCGCCAGTTCATGGCGGGGTGGTGGCTACACCTTC.

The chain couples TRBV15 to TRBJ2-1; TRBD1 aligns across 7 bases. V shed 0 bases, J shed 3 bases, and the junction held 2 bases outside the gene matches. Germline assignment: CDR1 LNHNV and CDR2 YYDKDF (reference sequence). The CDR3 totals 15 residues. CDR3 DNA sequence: TGTGCCACCAGCAGAGATTGGGACAGCTACAATGAGCAGTTCTTC. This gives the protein CATSRDWDSYNEQFF.

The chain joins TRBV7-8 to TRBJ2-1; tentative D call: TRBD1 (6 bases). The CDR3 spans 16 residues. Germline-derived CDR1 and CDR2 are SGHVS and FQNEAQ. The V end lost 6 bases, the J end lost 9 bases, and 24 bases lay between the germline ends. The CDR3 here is CASSFQTTGRGGEQFF. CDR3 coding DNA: TGTGCCAGCAGTTTTCAAACCACAGGGAGAGGGGGTGAGCAGTTCTTC.

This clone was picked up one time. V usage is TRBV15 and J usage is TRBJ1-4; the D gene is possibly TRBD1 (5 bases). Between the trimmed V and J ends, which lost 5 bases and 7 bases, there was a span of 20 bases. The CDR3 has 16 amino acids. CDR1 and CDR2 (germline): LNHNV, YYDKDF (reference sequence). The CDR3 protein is CATSHGAGDTSEKLFF. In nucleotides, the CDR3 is TGTGCCACCAGCCATGGGGCGGGGGATACCAGTGAAAAACTGTTTTTT.

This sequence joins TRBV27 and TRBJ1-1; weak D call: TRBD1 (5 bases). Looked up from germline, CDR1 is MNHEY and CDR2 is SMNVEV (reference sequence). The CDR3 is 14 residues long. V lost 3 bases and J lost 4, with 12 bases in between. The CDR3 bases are TGTGCCAGCAGTTTCGGGGGGGGGACCACTGAAGCTTTCTTT. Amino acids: CASSFGGGTTEAFF.

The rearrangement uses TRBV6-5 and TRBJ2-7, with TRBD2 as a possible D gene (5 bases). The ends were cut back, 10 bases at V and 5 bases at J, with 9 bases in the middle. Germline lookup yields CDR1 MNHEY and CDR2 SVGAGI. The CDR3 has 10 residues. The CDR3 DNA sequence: TGTGCCATAGGGAGCGACGAGCAGTACTTC. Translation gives CAIGSDEQYF.

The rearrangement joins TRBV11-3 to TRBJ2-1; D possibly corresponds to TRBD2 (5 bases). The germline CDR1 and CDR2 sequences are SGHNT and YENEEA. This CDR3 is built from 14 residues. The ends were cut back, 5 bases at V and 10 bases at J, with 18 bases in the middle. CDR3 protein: CASSIRATGGEQFF. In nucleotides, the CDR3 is TGTGCCAGCAGCATCCGGGCTACTGGCGGGGAGCAGTTCTTC.

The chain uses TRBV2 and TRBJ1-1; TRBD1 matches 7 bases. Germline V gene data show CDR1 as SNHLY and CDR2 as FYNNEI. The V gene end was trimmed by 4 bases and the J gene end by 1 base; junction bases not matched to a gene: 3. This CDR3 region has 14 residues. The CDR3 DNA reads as TGTGCCAGCAGTGCGCGGACAGGGAACACTGAAGCTTTCTTT. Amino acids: CASSARTGNTEAFF.

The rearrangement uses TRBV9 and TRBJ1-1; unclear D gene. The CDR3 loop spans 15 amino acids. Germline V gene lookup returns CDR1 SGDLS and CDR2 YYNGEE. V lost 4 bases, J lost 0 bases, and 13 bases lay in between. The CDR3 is CASSPNTAMNTEAFF. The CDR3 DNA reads TGTGCCAGCAGCCCCAATACAGCTATGAACACTGAAGCTTTCTTT.

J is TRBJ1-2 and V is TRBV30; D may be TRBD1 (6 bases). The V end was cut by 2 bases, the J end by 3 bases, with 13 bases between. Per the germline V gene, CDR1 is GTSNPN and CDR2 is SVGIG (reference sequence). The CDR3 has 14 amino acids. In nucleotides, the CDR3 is TGTGCCTGGAGTCGCCGGGACACATACTATGGCTACACCTTC. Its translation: CAWSRRDTYYGYTF.